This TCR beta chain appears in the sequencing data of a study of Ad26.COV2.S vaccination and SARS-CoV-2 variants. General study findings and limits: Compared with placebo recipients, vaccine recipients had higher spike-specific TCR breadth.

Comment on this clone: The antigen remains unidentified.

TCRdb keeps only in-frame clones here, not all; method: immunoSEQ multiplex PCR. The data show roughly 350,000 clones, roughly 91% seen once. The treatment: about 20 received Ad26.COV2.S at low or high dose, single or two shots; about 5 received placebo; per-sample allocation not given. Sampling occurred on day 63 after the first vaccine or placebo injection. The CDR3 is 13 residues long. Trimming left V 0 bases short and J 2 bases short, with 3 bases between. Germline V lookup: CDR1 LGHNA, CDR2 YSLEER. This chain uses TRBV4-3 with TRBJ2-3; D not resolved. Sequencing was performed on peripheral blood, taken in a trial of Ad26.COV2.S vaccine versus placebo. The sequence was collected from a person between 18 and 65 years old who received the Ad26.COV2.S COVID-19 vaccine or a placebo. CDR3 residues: CASSQDVTDTQYF. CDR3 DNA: TGCGCCAGCAGCCAAGACGTCACAGATACGCAGTATTTT.